Listed here are 26 T cell receptor beta chains from one sample, sequenced in a study of shared clonotypes between healthy human individuals. Naive CD8 cells lacked CD45RO, underwent positive selection for CCR7 and left out terminally differentiated effector memory CD45RA+ cells. Only in-frame clones appear in the TCRdb table, and some are missing; sequencing was by immunoSEQ multiplex PCR. Here the sample spans around 2,000,000 clones, approximately 94% being singletons. The sequenced sample consisted of naive CD8+ T cells from PBMCs. These receptors were obtained from a man in his late teens or twenties in good health. Some clones in this sample may be carry-over from other donors' samples.

The gene calls are TRBV15 and TRBJ2-3, with D possibly TRBD2 on 6 matching bases. Trimming took 3 bases from V and 1 from J, leaving 11 bases between them. Germline CDR1 reads LNHNV; CDR2 reads YYDKDF (reference sequence). This CDR3 is 15 amino acids long. The CDR3 nucleotides are TGTGCCACCAGCAGCCGGGGAGGCGGCACAGATACGCAGTATTTT. Translation gives CATSSRGGGTDTQYF.

The chain links TRBV4-1 to TRBJ1-1; the D gene is possibly TRBD1 (5 bases). Trimming removed 5 bases from V and 5 bases from J, with 18 bases in between. Germline V lookup: CDR1 MGHRA, CDR2 YSYEKL. This CDR3 spans 15 amino acids. In nucleotides, the CDR3 is TGCGCCAGCAGCACCCGGACACCGATTGCTACTGAAGCTTTCTTT. Translating it yields CASSTRTPIATEAFF.

This chain uses TRBV28 with TRBJ1-2, with 7 bases fitting TRBD1. Per the germline V gene, CDR1 is MDHEN and CDR2 is SYDVKM. The CDR3 loop spans 14 amino acids. V was clipped by 6 bases and J by 4 bases; unmatched bases: 8. The CDR3 region has the DNA TGTGCCAGCAGCTTAACCGGGACAGCCTATGGCTACACCTTC. Its protein product is CASSLTGTAYGYTF.

The rearrangement joins TRBV5-1 to TRBJ2-7, with D tentatively TRBD2 (5 bases). Germline V gene sequence: CDR1 SGHRS, CDR2 YFSETQ. CDR3 length: 14 residues. The V end lost 3 bases, the J end lost 3 bases, and 13 bases lay between the germline ends. The CDR3 sequence is CASSYERTYYEQYF. The CDR3 DNA is TGCGCCAGCAGCTATGAGCGGACTTACTACGAGCAGTACTTC.

The chain is built from TRBV9 and TRBJ2-7, with 12 bases aligning to TRBD2. V trimming: 7 bases; J trimming: 7 bases; junction bases outside the gene matches: 0. CDR1 is SGDLS and CDR2 is YYNGEE in the germline V gene. This CDR3 is built from 11 residues. CDR3 residues: CASGLAGEQYF. The DNA of the CDR3 is TGTGCCAGCGGACTAGCGGGGGAGCAGTACTTC.

The V gene is TRBV19, the J gene TRBJ2-7; TRBD1 aligns across 8 bases. V shed 3 bases, J shed 1 base, and the junction held 11 bases outside the gene matches. The CDR3 sequence is 17 residues long. Germline values: CDR1 LNHDA, CDR2 SQIVND (reference sequence). CDR3 in amino acids: CASSIYGQGGGSYEQYF. CDR3 coding DNA: TGTGCCAGTAGTATCTACGGACAGGGTGGAGGTTCCTACGAGCAGTACTTC.

The chain has TRBV11-2 and TRBJ2-1; 8 positions match TRBD1. The CDR3 covers 17 residues. J lost 6 bases, V lost 5 bases, and 15 bases had no gene match. In germline, CDR1 is SGHAT, CDR2 FQNNGV. The CDR3 reads CASSRLQGDWVVNEQFF. Written as DNA, the CDR3 is TGTGCCAGCAGCCGCTTACAGGGGGATTGGGTGGTCAATGAGCAGTTCTTC.

V is TRBV13 and J is TRBJ1-1; D call uncertain. V gave up 5 bases and J gave up 10 bases, with 11 bases separating them. CDR1 and CDR2 from the germline V gene are PRHDT and FYEKMQ (reference sequence). This CDR3 is 11 amino acids long. CDR3 protein: CASSTGEGAFF. CDR3 in DNA: TGTGCCAGCAGCACCGGGGAGGGAGCTTTCTTT. The whole variable domain, remainder taken from reference TRBV13 and TRBJ1-1, is AAGVIQSPRHLIKEKRETATLKCYPIPRHDTVYWYQQGPGQDPQFLISFYEKMQSDKGSIPDRFSAQQFSDYHSELNMSSLELGDSALYFCASSTGEGAFFGQGTRLTVV.

The chain combines TRBV27 with TRBJ2-1; D tentatively reads TRBD1 or TRBD2 (5 bases each). There are 14 residues in the CDR3. Germline lookup yields CDR1 MNHEY and CDR2 SMNVEV (reference sequence). V lost 7 bases and J 8 bases, leaving 18 bases between the germline ends. CDR3 in DNA: TGTGCCAGCAAGGGACGGCGGAGTGGCTATGAGCAGTTCTTC. As protein: CASKGRRSGYEQFF.

This sequence joins TRBV5-1 and TRBJ2-7, with 7 positions matching TRBD1. Losses at the gene ends were 2 bases for V and 2 bases for J; bases not matched to a gene: 10. Germline CDR1 SGHRS, CDR2 YFSETQ. The length of the CDR3 is 16 residues. CDR3 sequence reads: CASSLRLRDSPYEQYF. For the CDR3, the DNA is TGCGCCAGCAGCTTACGACTTCGGGACAGCCCCTACGAGCAGTACTTC. The full variable domain, with the rest looked up from reference TRBV5-1 and TRBJ2-7, is KAGVTQTPRYLIKTRGQQVTLSCSPISGHRSVSWYQQTPGQGLQFLFEYFSETQRNKGNFPGRFSGRQFSNSRSEMNVSTLELGDSALYLCASSLRLRDSPYEQYFGPGTRLTVT.

J is TRBJ2-1 and V is TRBV28; 11 positions agree with TRBD2. V lost 2 bases to trimming and J lost 2 bases; unmatched junction nucleotides: 2. CDR1 and CDR2 from the germline V gene are MDHEN and SYDVKM. The CDR3 sequence is 16 residues long. The CDR3 here is CASSLVAGGPYNEQFF. The CDR3 bases are TGTGCCAGCAGTTTAGTAGCGGGAGGGCCCTACAATGAGCAGTTCTTC.

In the case of this clone: This CDR3 is also generated by other DNA sequences in the sample. The rearrangement links TRBV27 to TRBJ1-1; D is uncertain. V lost 2 bases, J lost 4 bases, and 11 bases lay in between. Germline values: CDR1 MNHEY, CDR2 SMNVEV (reference sequence). This CDR3 region has 14 residues. The CDR3 region is CASSLGSGGTEAFF. CDR3 nucleotide sequence: TGTGCCAGCAGTTTAGGTTCAGGAGGCACTGAAGCTTTCTTT.

V is TRBV15 and J is TRBJ1-2, with D possibly being TRBD1 (5 bases). Germline V gene lookup returns CDR1 LNHNV and CDR2 YYDKDF (reference sequence). The V gene lost 3 bases and the J gene lost 2 bases, with 16 bases spanning the gap. This CDR3 has 16 residues. The CDR3 spells CATSRDAGDLNYGYTF. CDR3 sequence (DNA): TGTGCCACCAGCAGGGACGCCGGGGACTTAAACTATGGCTACACCTTC.

This chain joins TRBV5-4 and TRBJ1-1, with D possibly matching TRBD1 (6 bases). The germline gives CDR1 SGHNT, CDR2 YYREEE (reference sequence). V lost 4 bases and J 4 bases, leaving 8 bases between the germline ends. This CDR3 comprises 12 residues. The CDR3 bases are TGTGCCAGCAGCCCGGGGGCCACTGAAGCTTTCTTT. It yields the protein CASSPGATEAFF.

The chain links TRBV4-3 to TRBJ2-1; weak D call: TRBD2 (5 bases). Germline V gene lookup returns CDR1 LGHNA and CDR2 YSLEER. CDR3 length: 14 residues. Trimming took 1 base from V and 8 from J, leaving 12 bases between them. The CDR3 DNA is TGCGCCAGCAGCCAAGTAGAGGGATGGGATGAGCAGTTCTTC. The encoded protein is CASSQVEGWDEQFF.

This clone was observed a few times. The chain employs TRBV6-5 and TRBJ2-1, with unresolved D. The germline CDR1 and CDR2 sequences are MNHEY and SVGAGI. The CDR3 loop spans 13 amino acids. Trimming removed 0 bases from V and 5 bases from J, with 5 bases in between. The CDR3 DNA is TGTGCCAGCAGTTACTCTGAGAACAATGAGCAGTTCTTC. Translated, it gives CASSYSENNEQFF.

J is TRBJ2-4 and V is TRBV2; perhaps TRBD1 as D (6 bases). Trimming took 6 bases from V and 7 from J, leaving 22 bases between them. CDR3 length: 16 amino acids. Germline-derived CDR1 and CDR2 are SNHLY and FYNNEI. The DNA for the CDR3 is TGTGCCAGCAGCTCCCGGACAGACAAAGAGGCGAACATTCAGTACTTC. It specifies CASSSRTDKEANIQYF.

This chain links TRBV7-3 with TRBJ2-1; 11 bases line up with TRBD2. Losses at the gene ends were 5 bases for V and 2 bases for J; bases not matched to a gene: 5. The germline V gene encodes CDR1 SGHTA and CDR2 FQGTGA. This CDR3 region has 16 residues. DNA for the CDR3: TGTGCCAGCAGCATACATAGCGGGAGGGCCTACAATGAGCAGTTCTTC. Protein product: CASSIHSGRAYNEQFF.

This clone showed up just once. The rearrangement uses TRBV10-3 and TRBJ2-7; possibly TRBD1 or TRBD2 for D (5 bases each). The CDR3 has 13 amino acids. The germline CDR1 and CDR2 sequences are ENHRY and SYGVKD. With 6 bases removed from V and 2 bases from J, the gap between germline ends came to 11 bases. The chain's CDR3 is CAIREGSTYEQYF. The DNA of the CDR3 is TGTGCCATCAGAGAGGGGTCTACCTACGAGCAGTACTTC.

The rearrangement links TRBV19 to TRBJ2-1, with D possibly being TRBD2 (5 bases). The V and J ends lost 0 bases and 0 bases respectively, with 12 bases between them. CDR1 is LNHDA and CDR2 is SQIVND in the germline V gene (reference sequence). This CDR3 spans 17 amino acids. The CDR3, as DNA: TGTGCCAGTAGTATAGATCGAGAGGGTAGCTCCTACAATGAGCAGTTCTTC. The encoded protein is CASSIDREGSSYNEQFF.

This chain uses TRBV28 with TRBJ1-4; TRBD1 agrees at 8 bases. The ends lost 6 bases at V and 11 bases at J; junction bases unmatched: 17. The CDR3 length is 16 residues. The germline CDR1 and CDR2 sequences are MDHEN and SYDVKM. CDR3 protein: CASRTSPRQGLGKLFF. The CDR3, as DNA: TGTGCCAGCAGAACCTCCCCGAGACAGGGGTTAGGGAAACTGTTTTTT.

This clone occurred a few times. The rearrangement links TRBV7-9 to TRBJ1-1; 9 bases line up with TRBD1. V trimming: 1 base; J trimming: 6 bases; junction bases outside the gene matches: 9. The germline V gene has CDR1 SEHNR and CDR2 FQNEAQ (reference sequence). CDR3 length: 16 amino acids. In DNA, the CDR3 is TGTGCCAGCAGCTTAGGAATGGGACAGGGAGTCGCTGAAGCTTTCTTT. It encodes CASSLGMGQGVAEAFF.

In this sample, this clone turned up once. V is TRBV10-3 and J is TRBJ2-7; 7 nucleotides align to TRBD2. The junction had 11 bases not matched to a gene; V was cut back by 10 bases and J by 5 bases. This CDR3 is built from 13 residues. CDR1 is ENHRY and CDR2 is SYGVKD in the germline V gene. The CDR3 coding sequence is TGTGCCACCAGCGGGACTGGGTCGCACGAGCAGTACTTC. This encodes CATSGTGSHEQYF.

This CDR3 is CASSSTLGEAFF. The CDR3 DNA is TGTGCCAGCAGTTCCACGTTGGGGGAGGCTTTCTTT. The chain is built from TRBV27 and TRBJ1-1; tentative D call: TRBD1 (5 bases). The CDR3 extends over 12 amino acids. Germline CDR1 reads MNHEY; CDR2 reads SMNVEV (reference sequence). The germline V and J ends were trimmed by 4 bases and 11 bases, with 14 bases remaining between them.

CDR3 sequence reads: CASSVRDSDPRNQPQHF. CDR3 DNA sequence: TGTGCCAGCAGTGTGAGGGACAGCGACCCGAGGAATCAGCCCCAGCATTTT. V gene TRBV2 combines with J gene TRBJ1-5; 7 bases are a match to TRBD1. In germline, CDR1 is SNHLY, CDR2 FYNNEI. Losses at the gene ends were 4 bases for V and 4 bases for J; bases not matched to a gene: 13. The CDR3 covers 17 residues.

Here the CDR3 reads CASSVDGRVSNEQFF. The CDR3 DNA is TGTGCCAGCAGCGTAGATGGGCGGGTAAGCAATGAGCAGTTCTTC. This sequence joins TRBV9 and TRBJ2-1; possible D gene TRBD2, 5 bases. The CDR3 length is 15 residues. V dropped 0 bases and J dropped 6 bases, with 13 bases sitting between them. Germline V gene sequence: CDR1 SGDLS, CDR2 YYNGEE.